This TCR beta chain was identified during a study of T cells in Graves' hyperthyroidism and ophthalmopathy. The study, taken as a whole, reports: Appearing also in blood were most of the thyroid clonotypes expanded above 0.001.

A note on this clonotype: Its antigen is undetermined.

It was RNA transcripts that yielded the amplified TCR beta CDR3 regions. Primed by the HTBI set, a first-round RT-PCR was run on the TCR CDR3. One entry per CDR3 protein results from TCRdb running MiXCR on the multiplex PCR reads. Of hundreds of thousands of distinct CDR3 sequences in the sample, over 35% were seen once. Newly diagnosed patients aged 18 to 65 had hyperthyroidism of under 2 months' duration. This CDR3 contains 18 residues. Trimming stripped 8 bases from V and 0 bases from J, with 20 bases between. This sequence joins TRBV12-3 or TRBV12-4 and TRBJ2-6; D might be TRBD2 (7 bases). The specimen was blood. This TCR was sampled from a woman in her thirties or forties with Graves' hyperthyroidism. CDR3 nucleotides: TGTGCCAGCTCCTCTCCTGGGGGGGCCTACTCTGGGGCCAACGTCCTGACTTTC. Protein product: CASSSPGGAYSGANVLTF.